This TCR beta chain was obtained from a study of T-cell memory formation after mild COVID-19. Study results and caveats: Day 15 to 85 contracting clones showed balanced CD4/CD8; day 15 to 37 expanders favored CD4+. Among CD4+ contracting clones, most were CM and EM, and CD8+ ones EMRA. A subset of responding clones appeared in pre-infection memory, suggesting cross-reactive memory joined. Second-wave clones with a day 37 peak had unconfirmed SARS-CoV-2 specificity.

Germline CDR1 is SGHNT and CDR2 is YYREEE (reference sequence). The J segment lost 5 bases and the V segment lost 3 bases, leaving 4 bases of the junction unmatched. The CDR3 totals 15 residues. Via MiXCR, TCRdb re-called the 5' RACE reads, giving one row per CDR3 protein. The sample has a few hundred thousand distinct CDR3 sequences; roughly 21% are singletons. Notes on this clonotype: The antigen is unknown.

This sequence originates from an adult woman who had mild COVID-19 (a few samples of this study predate the infection). Cell type and time point are not known. The genes are TRBV5-4 and TRBJ2-5; 13 bases align to TRBD2. The sequenced sample was PBMCs or a T cell subset sorted from them (not recorded which). CDR3 nucleotides: TGTGCCAGCAGCTGGACTAGCGGGAGTACGGAGACCCAGTACTTC. Translation: CASSWTSGSTETQYF.